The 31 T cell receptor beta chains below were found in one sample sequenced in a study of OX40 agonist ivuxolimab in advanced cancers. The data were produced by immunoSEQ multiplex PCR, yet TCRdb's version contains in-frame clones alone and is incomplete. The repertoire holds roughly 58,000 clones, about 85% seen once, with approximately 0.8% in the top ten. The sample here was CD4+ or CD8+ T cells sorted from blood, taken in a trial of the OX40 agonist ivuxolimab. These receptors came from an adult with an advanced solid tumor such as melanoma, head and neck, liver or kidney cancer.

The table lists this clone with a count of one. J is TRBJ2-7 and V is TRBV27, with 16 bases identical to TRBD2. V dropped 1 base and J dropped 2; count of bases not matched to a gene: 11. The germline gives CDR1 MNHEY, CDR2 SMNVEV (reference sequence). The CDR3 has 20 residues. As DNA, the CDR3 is TGTGCCAGCAGTTTATTCTCCCCGGGACTAGCGGGAGGGCCTACCTACGAGCAGTACTTC. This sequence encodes CASSLFSPGLAGGPTYEQYF.

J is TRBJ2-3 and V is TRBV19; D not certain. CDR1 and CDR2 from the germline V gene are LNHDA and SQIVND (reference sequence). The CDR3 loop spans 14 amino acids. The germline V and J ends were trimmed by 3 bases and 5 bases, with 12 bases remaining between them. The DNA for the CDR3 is TGTGCCAGTAGTATTCGGCCACAACGAGATACGCAGTATTTT. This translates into CASSIRPQRDTQYF.

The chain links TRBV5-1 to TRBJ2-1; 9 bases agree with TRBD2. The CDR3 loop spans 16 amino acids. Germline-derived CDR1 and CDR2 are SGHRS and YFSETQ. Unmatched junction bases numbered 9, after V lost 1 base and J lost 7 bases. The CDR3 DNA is TGCGCCAGCAGCTTGATAGCGGGAGCCCCCTCGAATGAGCAGTTCTTC. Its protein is CASSLIAGAPSNEQFF.

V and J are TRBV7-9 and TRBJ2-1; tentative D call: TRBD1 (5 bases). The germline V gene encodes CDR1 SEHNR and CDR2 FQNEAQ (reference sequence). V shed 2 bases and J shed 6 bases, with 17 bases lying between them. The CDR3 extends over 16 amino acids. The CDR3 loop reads CASSLTRTRGFNEQFF. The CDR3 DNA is TGTGCCAGCAGCTTAACCAGGACACGCGGATTCAATGAGCAGTTCTTC. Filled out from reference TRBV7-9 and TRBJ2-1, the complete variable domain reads DTGVSQNPRHKITKRGQNVTFRCDPISEHNRLYWYRQTLGQGPEFLTYFQNEAQLEKSRLLSDRFSAERPKGSFSTLEIQRTEQGDSAMYLCASSLTRTRGFNEQFFGPGTRLTVL.

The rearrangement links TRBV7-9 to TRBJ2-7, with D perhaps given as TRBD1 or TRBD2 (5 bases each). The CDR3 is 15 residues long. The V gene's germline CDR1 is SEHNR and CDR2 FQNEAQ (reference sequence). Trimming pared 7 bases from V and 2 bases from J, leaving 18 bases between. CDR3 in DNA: TGTGCCAGCAACTCCGGGACCTCCTCCCCCTACGAGCAGTACTTC. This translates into CASNSGTSSPYEQYF.

The CDR3 nucleotides are TGTGCCAGCAGCTTAAATTTGGGGACAGTGACAAACACCATATATTTT. This encodes CASSLNLGTVTNTIYF. The chain has TRBV7-6 and TRBJ1-3; 7 bases match TRBD1. J was trimmed by 6 bases and V by 2 bases; bases with no gene match: 10. This CDR3 is built from 16 residues. CDR1 and CDR2 (germline): SGHVS, FNYEAQ.

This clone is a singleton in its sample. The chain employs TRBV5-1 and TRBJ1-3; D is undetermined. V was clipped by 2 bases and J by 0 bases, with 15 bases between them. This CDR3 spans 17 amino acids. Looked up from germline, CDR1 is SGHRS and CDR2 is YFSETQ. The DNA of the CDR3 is TGCGCCAGCAGCTTAACACCTGACACCAACTCTGGAAACACCATATATTTT. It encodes CASSLTPDTNSGNTIYF.

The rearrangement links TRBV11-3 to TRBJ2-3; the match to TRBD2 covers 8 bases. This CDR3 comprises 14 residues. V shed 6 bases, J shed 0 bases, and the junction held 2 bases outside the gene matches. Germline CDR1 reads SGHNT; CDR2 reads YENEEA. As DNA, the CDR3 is TGTGCCAGCAGTCGACTAGCGAGCACAGATACGCAGTATTTT. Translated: CASSRLASTDTQYF. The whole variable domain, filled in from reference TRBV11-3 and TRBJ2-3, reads EAGVVQSPRYKIIEKKQPVAFWCNPISGHNTLYWYLQNLGQGPELLIRYENEEAVDDSQLPKDRFSAERLKGVDSTLKIQPAELGDSAVYLCASSRLASTDTQYFGPGTRLTVL.

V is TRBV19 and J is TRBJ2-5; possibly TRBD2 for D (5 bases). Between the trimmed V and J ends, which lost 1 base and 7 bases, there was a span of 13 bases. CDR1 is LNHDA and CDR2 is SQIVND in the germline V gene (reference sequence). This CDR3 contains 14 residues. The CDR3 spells CASSIVGLEGTQYF. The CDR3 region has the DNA TGTGCCAGTAGTATAGTTGGTCTCGAGGGGACCCAGTACTTC.

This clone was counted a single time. The CDR3 sequence is CASSQVRQTYNEQFF. CDR3 coding DNA: TGTGCCAGCAGCCAAGTGCGACAGACGTACAATGAGCAGTTCTTC. The genes are TRBV4-2 and TRBJ2-1; D may be TRBD1 (5 bases). Per the germline V gene, CDR1 is LGHNA and CDR2 is YNFKEQ. CDR3 length: 15 amino acids. Trimming pared 1 base from V and 4 bases from J, leaving 11 bases between.

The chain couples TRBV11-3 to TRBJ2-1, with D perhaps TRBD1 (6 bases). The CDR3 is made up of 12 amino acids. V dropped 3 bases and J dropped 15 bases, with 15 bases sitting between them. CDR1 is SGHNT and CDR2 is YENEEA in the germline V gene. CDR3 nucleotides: TGTGCCAGCAGCTTTGGCCCAGACAGGCGGTTCTTC. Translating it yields CASSFGPDRRFF.

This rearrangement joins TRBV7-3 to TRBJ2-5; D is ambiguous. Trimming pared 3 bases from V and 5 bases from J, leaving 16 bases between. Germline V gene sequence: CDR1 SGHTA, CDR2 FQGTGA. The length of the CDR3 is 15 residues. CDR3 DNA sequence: TGTGCCAGCAGCTTGGACCCCACCGGTTGGGAGACCCAGTACTTC. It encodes CASSLDPTGWETQYF.

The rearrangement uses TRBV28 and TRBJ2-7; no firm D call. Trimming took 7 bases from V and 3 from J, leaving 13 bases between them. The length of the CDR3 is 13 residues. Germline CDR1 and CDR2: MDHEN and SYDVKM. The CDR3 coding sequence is TGTGCCAGCACCTCGCCGGGTGGCTACGAGCAGTACTTC. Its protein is CASTSPGGYEQYF.

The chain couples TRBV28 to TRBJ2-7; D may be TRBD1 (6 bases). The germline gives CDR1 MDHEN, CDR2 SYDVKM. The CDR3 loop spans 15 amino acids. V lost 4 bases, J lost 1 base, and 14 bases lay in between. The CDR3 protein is CASSYTRGASYEQYF. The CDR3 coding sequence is TGTGCCAGCAGTTACACCAGGGGCGCGTCCTACGAGCAGTACTTC.

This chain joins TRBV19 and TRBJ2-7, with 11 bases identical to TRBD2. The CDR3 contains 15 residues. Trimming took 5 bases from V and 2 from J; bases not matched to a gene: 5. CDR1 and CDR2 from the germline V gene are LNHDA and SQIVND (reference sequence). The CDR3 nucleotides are TGTGCCAGTAGTGGGACTAGCGGAGTTCCCTACGAGCAGTACTTC. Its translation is CASSGTSGVPYEQYF.

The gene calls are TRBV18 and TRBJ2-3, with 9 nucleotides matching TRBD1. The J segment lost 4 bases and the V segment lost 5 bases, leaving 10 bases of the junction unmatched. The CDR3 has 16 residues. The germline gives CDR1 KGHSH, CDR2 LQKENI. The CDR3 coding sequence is TGTGCCAGCTCAATAAGAGGGACAGGGTTTCCAGATACGCAGTATTTT. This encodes CASSIRGTGFPDTQYF.

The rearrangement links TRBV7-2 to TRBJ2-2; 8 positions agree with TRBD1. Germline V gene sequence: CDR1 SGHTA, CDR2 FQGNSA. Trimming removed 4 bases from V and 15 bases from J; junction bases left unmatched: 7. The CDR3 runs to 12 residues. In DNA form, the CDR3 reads TGTGCCAGCAGCTATCGACAGGGGAGAATGTTTTTT. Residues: CASSYRQGRMFF.

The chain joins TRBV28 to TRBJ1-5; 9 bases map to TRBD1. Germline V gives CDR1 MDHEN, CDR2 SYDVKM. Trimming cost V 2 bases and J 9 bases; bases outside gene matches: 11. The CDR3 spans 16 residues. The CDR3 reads CASSLGTGTLVRPQHF. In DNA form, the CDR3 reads TGTGCCAGCAGTTTAGGGACAGGGACCCTGGTTAGGCCCCAGCATTTT.

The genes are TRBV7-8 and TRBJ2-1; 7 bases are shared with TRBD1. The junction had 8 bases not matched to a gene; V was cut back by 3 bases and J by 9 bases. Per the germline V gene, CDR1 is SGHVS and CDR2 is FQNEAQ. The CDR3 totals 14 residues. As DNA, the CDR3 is TGTGCCAGCAGCTTCAACCGACAGGGTAGTGAGCAGTTCTTC. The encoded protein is CASSFNRQGSEQFF.

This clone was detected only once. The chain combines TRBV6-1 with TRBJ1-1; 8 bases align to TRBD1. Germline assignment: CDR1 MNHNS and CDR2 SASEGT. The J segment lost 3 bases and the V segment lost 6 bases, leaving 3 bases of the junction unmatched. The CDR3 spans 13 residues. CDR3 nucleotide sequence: TGTGCCAGCAGACAGGGGGGGGACACTGAAGCTTTCTTT. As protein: CASRQGGDTEAFF.

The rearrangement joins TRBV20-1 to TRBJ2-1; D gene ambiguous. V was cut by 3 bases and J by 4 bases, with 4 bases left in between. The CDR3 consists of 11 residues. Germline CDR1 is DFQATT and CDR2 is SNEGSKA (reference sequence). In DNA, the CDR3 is TGCAGTGCTAGTGTTTACAATGAGCAGTTCTTC. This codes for CSASVYNEQFF.

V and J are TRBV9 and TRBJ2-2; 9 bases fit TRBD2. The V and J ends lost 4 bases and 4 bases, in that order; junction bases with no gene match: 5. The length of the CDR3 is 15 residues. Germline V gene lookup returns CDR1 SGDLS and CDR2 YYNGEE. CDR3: CASSPLAGTTGELFF. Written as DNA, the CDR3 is TGTGCCAGCAGCCCTCTAGCGGGGACCACCGGGGAGCTGTTTTTT.

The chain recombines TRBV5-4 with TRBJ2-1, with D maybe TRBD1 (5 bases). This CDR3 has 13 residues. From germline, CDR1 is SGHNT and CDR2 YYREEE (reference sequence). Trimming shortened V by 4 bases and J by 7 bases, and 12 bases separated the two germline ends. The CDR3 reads CASSARAQNEQFF. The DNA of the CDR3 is TGTGCCAGCAGCGCCAGGGCCCAAAATGAGCAGTTCTTC. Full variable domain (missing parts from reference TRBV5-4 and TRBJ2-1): ETGVTQSPTHLIKTRGQQVTLRCSSQSGHNTVSWYQQALGQGPQFIFQYYREEENGRGNFPPRFSGLQFPNYSSELNVNALELDDSALYLCASSARAQNEQFFGPGTRLTVL.

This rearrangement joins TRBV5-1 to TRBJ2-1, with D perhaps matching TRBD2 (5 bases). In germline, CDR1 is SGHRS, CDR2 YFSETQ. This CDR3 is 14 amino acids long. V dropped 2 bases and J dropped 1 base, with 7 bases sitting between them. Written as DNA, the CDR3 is TGCGCCAGCAGCTTCGGGGTTTCCTACAATGAGCAGTTCTTC. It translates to CASSFGVSYNEQFF.

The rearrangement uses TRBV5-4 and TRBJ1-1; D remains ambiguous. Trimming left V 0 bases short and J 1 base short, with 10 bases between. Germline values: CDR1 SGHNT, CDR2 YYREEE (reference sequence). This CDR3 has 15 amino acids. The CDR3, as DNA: TGTGCCAGCAGCTTGGGAGTGCGAGAGAACACTGAAGCTTTCTTT. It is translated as CASSLGVRENTEAFF.

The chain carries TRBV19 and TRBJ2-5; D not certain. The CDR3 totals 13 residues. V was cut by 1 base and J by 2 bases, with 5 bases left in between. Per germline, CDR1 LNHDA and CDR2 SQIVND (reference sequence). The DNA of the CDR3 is TGTGCCAGTAGTATAGGACGGCAAGAGACCCAGTACTTC. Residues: CASSIGRQETQYF.

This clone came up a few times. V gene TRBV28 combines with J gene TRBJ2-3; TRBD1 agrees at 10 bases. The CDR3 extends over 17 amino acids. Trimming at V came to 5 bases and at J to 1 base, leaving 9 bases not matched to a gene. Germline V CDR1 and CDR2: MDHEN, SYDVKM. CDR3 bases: TGTGCCAGCAGTCCTCACCGAGGGACAGGGGGCACAGATACGCAGTATTTT. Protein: CASSPHRGTGGTDTQYF.

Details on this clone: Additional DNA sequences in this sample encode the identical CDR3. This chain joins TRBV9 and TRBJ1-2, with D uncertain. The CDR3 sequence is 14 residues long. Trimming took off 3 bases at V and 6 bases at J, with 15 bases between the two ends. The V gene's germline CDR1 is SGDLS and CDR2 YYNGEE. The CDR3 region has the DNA TGTGCCAGCAGCGCCGGTAATGGACGAAATGGCTACACCTTC. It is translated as CASSAGNGRNGYTF.

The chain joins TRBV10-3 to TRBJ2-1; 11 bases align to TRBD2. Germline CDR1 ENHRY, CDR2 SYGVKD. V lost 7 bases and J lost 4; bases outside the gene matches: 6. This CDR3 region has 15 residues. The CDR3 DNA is TGTGCCATCACCGCGACTAGCGGGAATTACAATGAGCAGTTCTTC. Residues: CAITATSGNYNEQFF.

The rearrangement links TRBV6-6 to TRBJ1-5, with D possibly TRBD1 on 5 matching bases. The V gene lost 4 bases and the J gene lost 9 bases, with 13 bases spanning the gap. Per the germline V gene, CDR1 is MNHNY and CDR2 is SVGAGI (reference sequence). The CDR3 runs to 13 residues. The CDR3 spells CASSSRGELPQHF. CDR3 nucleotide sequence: TGTGCCAGCAGTTCCCGGGGGGAGTTGCCCCAGCATTTT.

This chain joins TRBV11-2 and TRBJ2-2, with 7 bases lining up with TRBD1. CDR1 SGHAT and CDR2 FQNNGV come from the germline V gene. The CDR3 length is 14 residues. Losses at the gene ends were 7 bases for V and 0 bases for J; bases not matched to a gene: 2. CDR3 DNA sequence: TGTGCCAGCAAACAGGGGACGAACACCGGGGAGCTGTTTTTT. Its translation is CASKQGTNTGELFF.